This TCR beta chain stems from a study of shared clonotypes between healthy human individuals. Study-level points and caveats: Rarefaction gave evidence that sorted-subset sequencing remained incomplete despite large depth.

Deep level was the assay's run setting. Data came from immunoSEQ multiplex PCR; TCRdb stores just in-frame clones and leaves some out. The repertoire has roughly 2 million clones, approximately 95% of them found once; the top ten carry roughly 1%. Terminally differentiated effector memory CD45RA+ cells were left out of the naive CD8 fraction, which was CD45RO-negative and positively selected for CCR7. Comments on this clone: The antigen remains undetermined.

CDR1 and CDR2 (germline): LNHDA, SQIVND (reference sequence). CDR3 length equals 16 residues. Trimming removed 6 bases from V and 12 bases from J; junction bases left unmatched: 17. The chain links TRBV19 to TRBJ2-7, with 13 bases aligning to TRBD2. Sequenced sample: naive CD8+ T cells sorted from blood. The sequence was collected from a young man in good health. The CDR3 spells CASSNQGLAGFLGLYF. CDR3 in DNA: TGTGCCAGTAGCAATCAGGGACTAGCGGGATTCCTGGGACTGTACTTC.